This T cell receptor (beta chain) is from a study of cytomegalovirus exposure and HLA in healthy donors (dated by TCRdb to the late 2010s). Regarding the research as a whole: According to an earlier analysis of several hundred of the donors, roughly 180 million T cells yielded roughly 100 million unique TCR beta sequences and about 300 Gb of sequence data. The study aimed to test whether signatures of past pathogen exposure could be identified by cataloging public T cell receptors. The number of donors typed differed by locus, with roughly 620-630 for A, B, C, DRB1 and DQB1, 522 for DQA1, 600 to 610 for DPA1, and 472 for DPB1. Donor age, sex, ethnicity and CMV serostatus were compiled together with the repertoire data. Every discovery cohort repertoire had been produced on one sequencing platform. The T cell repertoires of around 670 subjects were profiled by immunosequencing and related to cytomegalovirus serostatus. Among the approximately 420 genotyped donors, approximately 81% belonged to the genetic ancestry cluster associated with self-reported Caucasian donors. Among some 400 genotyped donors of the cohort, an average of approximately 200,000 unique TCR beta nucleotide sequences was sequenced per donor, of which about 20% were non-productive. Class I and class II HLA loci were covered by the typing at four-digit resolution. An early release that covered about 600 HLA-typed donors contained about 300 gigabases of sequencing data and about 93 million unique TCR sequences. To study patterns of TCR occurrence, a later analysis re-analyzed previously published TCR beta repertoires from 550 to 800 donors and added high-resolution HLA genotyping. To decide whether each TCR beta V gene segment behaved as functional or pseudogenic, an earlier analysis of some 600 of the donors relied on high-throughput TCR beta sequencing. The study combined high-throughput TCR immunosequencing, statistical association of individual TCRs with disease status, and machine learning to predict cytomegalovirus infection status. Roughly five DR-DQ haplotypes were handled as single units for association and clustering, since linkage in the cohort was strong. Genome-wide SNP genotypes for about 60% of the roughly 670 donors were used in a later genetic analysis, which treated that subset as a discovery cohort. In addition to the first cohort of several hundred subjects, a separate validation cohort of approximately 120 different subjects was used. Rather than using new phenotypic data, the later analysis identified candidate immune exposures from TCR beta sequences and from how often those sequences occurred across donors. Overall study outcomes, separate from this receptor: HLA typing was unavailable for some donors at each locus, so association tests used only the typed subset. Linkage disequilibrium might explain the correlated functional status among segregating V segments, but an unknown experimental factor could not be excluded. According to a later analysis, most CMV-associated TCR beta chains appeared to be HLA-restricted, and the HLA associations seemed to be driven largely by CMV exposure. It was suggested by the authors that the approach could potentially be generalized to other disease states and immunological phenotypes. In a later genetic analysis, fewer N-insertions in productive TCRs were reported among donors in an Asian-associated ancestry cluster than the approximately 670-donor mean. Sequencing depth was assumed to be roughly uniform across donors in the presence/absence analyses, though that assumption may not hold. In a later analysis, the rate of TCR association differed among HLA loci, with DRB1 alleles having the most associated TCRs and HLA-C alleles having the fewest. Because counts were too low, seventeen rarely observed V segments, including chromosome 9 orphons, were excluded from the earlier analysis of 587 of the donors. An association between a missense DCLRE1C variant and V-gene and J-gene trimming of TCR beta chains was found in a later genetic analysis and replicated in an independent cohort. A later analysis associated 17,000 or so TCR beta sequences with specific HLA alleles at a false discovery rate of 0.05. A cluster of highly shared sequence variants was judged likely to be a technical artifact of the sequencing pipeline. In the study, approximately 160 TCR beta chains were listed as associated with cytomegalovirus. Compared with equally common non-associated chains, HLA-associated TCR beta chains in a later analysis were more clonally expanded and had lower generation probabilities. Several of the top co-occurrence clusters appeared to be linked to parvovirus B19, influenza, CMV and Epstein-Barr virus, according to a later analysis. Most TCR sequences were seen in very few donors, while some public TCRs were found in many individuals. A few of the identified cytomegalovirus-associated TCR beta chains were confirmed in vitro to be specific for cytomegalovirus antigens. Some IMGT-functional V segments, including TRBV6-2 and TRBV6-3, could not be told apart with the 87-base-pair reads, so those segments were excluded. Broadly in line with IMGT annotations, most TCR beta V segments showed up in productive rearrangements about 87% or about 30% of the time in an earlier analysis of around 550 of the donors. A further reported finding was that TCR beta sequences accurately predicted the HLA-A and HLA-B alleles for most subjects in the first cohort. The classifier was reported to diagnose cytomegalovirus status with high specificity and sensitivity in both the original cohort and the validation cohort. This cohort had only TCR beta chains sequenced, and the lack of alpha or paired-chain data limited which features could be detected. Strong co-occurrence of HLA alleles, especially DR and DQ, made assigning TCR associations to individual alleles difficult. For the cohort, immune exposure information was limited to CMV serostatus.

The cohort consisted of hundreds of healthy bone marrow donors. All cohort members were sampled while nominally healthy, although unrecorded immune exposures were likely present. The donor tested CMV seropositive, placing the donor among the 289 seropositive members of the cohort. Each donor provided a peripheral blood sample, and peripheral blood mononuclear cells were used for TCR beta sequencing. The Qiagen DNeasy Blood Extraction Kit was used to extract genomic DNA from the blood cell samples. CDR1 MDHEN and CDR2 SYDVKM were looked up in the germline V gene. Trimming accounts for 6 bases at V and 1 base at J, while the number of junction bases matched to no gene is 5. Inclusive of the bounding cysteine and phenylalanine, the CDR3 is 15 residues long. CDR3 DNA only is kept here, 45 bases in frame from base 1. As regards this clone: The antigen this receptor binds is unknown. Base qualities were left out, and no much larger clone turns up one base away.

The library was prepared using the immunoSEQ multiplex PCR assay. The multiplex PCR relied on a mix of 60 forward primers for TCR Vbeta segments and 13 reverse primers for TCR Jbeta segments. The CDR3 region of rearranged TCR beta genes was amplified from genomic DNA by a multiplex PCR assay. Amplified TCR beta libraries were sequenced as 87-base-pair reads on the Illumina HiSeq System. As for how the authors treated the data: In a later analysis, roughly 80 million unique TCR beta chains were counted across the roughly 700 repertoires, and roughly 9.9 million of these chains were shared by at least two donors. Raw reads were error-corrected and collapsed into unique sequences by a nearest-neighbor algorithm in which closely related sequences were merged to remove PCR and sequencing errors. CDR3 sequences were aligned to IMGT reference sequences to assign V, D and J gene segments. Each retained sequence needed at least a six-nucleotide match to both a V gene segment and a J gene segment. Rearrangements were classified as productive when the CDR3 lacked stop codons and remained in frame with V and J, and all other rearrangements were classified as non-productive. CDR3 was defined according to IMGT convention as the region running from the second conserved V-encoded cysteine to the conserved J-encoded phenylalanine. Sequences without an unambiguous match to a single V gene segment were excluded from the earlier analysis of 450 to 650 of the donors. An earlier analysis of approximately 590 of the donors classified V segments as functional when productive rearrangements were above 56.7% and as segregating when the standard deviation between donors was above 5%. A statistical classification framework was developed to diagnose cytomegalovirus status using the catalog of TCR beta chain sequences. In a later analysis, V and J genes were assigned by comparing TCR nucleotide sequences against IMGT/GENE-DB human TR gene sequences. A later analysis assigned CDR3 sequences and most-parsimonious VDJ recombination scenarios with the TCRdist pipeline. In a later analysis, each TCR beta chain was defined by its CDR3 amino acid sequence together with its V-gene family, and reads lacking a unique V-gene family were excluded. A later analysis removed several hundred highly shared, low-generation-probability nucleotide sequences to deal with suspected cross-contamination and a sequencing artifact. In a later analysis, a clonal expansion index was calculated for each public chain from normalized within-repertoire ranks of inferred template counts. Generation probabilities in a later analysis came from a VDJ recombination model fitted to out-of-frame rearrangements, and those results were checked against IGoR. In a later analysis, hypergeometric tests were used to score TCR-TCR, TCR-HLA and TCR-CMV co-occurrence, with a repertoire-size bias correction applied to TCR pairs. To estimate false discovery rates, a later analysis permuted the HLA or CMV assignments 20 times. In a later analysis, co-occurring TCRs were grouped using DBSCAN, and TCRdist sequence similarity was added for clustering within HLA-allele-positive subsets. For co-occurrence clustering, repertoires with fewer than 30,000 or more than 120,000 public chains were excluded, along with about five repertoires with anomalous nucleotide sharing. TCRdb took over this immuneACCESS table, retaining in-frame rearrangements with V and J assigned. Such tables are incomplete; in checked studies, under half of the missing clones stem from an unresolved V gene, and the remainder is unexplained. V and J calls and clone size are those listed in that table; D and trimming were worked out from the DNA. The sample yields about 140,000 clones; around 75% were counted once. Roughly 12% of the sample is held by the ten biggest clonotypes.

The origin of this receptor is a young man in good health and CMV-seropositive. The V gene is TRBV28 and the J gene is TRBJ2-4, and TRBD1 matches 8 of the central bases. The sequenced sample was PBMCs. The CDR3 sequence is CASSHRGSAKNIQYF. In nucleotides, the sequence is TGTGCCAGCAGCCACAGGGGGTCGGCCAAAAACATTCAGTACTTC. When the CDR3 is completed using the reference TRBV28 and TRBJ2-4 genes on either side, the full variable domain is DVKVTQSSRYLVKRTGEKVFLECVQDMDHENMFWYRQDPGLGLRLIYFSYDVKMKEKGDIPEGYSVSREKKERFSLILESASTNQTSMYLCASSHRGSAKNIQYFGAGTRLSVL.